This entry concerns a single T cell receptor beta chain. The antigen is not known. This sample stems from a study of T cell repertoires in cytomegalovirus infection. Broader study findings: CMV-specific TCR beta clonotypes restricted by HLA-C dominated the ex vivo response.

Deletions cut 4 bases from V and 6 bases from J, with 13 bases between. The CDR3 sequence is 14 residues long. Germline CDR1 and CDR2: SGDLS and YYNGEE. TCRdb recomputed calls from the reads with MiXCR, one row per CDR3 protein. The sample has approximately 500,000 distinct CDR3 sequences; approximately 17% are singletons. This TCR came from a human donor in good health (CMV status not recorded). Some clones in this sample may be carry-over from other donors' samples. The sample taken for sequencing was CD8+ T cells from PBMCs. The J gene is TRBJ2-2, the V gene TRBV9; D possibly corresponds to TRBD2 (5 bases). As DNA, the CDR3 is TGTGCCAGCAGCCCTCCGGGGAGTCCCGGGGAGCTGTTTTTT. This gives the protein CASSPPGSPGELFF. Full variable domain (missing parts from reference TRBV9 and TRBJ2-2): DSGVTQTPKHLITATGQRVTLRCSPRSGDLSVYWYQQSLDQGLQFLIQYYNGEERAKGNILERFSAQQFPDLHSELNLSSLELGDSALYFCASSPPGSPGELFFGEGSRLTVL.